This T cell receptor (beta chain) originates from a study of beta chain features in type 1 diabetes. The investigators reverse transcribed all of the isolated RNA, so they sequenced expressed TCRB transcripts. Method: immunoSEQ multiplex PCR; TCRdb's copy keeps in-frame clones and lacks some. The repertoire includes 620,000 or so clones, about 16% of them detected once, and under 0.095% sits in the top ten. The CDR3 length is 13 residues. The germline V gene has CDR1 KGHSH and CDR2 LQKENI. Between the trimmed V and J ends, which lost 0 bases and 5 bases, there was a span of 8 bases. Using CD45RO/CCR7/CD25/CD127/CD95/CD27, CD4+ naive, central memory, regulatory and stem cell-like memory cells were sorted.

The sequencing input was naive CD4+ T cells from blood. The chain couples TRBV18 to TRBJ2-7, with D possibly matching TRBD1 (6 bases). The TCR originated in a young man in good health. CDR3 nucleotides: TGTGCCAGCTCACCACCGGACAGACACGAGCAGTACTTC. This codes for CASSPPDRHEQYF.